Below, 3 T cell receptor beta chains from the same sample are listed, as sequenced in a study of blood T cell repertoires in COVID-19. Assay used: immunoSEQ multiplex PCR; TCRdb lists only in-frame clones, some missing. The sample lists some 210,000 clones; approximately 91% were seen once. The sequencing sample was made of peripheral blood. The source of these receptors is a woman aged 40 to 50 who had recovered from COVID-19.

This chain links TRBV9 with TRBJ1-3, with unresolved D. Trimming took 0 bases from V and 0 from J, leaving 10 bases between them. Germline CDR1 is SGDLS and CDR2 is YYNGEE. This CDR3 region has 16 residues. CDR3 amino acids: CASSVAFSDSGNTIYF. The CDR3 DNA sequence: TGTGCCAGCAGCGTAGCGTTTTCAGACTCTGGAAACACCATATATTTT.

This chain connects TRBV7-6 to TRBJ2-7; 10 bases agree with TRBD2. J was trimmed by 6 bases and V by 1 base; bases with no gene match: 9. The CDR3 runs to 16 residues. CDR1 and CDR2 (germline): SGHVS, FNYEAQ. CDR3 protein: CASSLVWSGRAPEQYF. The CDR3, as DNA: TGTGCCAGCAGCTTAGTCTGGAGCGGGAGGGCCCCCGAGCAGTACTTC.

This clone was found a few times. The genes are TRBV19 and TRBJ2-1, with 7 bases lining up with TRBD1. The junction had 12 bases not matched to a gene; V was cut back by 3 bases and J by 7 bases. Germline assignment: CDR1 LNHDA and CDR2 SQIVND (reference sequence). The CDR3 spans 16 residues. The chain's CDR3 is CASSIISDRFGNEQFF. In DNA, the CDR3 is TGTGCCAGTAGTATCATCTCGGACAGGTTCGGGAATGAGCAGTTCTTC.